The 19 T cell receptor beta chains given below trace back to one sample, sequenced in a study of T cell responses to AZD1222 COVID-19 vaccine. Assay used: immunoSEQ multiplex PCR; TCRdb lists only in-frame clones, some missing. The data show about 74,000 clones, 86% seen once. The sequences come from peripheral blood, collected on day 0 of AZD1222 vaccination. Every receptor here comes from an adult in good health.

The chain uses TRBV25-1 and TRBJ2-5, with D perhaps TRBD2 (6 bases). Between the trimmed V and J ends, which lost 3 bases and 5 bases, there was a span of 10 bases. CDR3 length: 13 residues. CDR1 MGHDK and CDR2 SYGVNS come from the germline V gene. CDR3 DNA: TGTGCCAGCAGTGAGGAGGGGTGGGAGACCCAGTACTTC. Translating it yields CASSEEGWETQYF. Looking up the rest from reference TRBV25-1 and TRBJ2-5 gives the full variable domain: EADIYQTPRYLVIGTGKKITLECSQTMGHDKMYWYQQDPGMELHLIHYSYGVNSTEKGDLSSESTVSRIRTEHFPLTLESARPSHTSQYLCASSEEGWETQYFGPGTRLLVL.

The chain combines TRBV19 with TRBJ2-6; D is unresolved. The CDR3 runs to 14 residues. The germline V and J ends were trimmed by 10 bases and 1 base, with 11 bases remaining between them. The V gene's germline CDR1 is LNHDA and CDR2 SQIVND (reference sequence). The DNA for the CDR3 is TGTGCCACAAGGACCATTTCTGGGGCCAACGTCCTGACTTTC. Its translation: CATRTISGANVLTF.

This clone was recorded only once. This chain connects TRBV28 to TRBJ1-4; D remains unclear. The CDR3 consists of 12 residues. V lost 7 bases and J 7 bases, leaving 10 bases between the germline ends. Germline loops: CDR1 MDHEN, CDR2 SYDVKM. Here the CDR3 DNA reads TGTGCCAGCACTGGCCAACGTGAAAAACTGTTTTTT. Its translation: CASTGQREKLFF.

The chain recombines TRBV2 with TRBJ2-7; maybe TRBD2 (6 bases). V lost 5 bases to trimming and J lost 3 bases, with 8 bases between them. Germline V gene sequence: CDR1 SNHLY, CDR2 FYNNEI. This CDR3 has 12 residues. The CDR3 DNA is TGTGCCAGCAGTTTCGGGGGCTACGAGCAGTACTTC. This sequence encodes CASSFGGYEQYF.

This chain links TRBV7-6 with TRBJ2-6, with TRBD1 as a possible D gene (5 bases). CDR1 SGHVS and CDR2 FNYEAQ come from the germline V gene. The CDR3 sequence is 16 residues long. The V gene lost 5 bases and the J gene lost 0 bases, with 11 bases spanning the gap. The CDR3 here is CASSLGHSSGANVLTF. The CDR3 coding sequence is TGTGCCAGCAGCCTAGGACACAGCTCTGGGGCCAACGTCCTGACTTTC.

This chain connects TRBV6-1 to TRBJ2-1; D could derive from TRBD1 or TRBD2 (5 bases each). V was clipped by 3 bases and J by 6 bases, with 9 bases between them. The CDR3 totals 13 residues. From germline, CDR1 is MNHNS and CDR2 SASEGT. The CDR3 DNA follows: TGTGCCAGCAGTGATTGGGGGATCAATGAGCAGTTCTTC. As protein: CASSDWGINEQFF.

This clone has just a few counts. This chain joins TRBV7-3 and TRBJ2-3, with 7 bases that match TRBD2. CDR1 is SGHTA, CDR2 FQGTGA, per germline. This CDR3 has 15 residues. With 1 base clipped from V and 4 bases from J, the junction kept 5 bases outside the gene matches. CDR3 loop: CASSLMAGAPDTQYF. The CDR3 DNA sequence: TGTGCCAGCAGCTTAATGGCGGGAGCCCCAGATACGCAGTATTTT.

The V and J genes are TRBV19 and TRBJ2-3; D is uncertain. V lost 0 bases and J lost 5, with 15 bases in between. Germline assignment: CDR1 LNHDA and CDR2 SQIVND (reference sequence). This CDR3 region has 16 residues. The CDR3 DNA reads TGTGCCAGTAGTATAGATCCCCAGGCATGGGGAGATACGCAGTATTTT. Translation gives CASSIDPQAWGDTQYF. Looking up the rest from reference TRBV19 and TRBJ2-3 gives the full variable domain: DGGITQSPKYLFRKEGQNVTLSCEQNLNHDAMYWYRQDPGQGLRLIYYSQIVNDFQKGDIAEGYSVSREKKESFPLTVTSAQKNPTAFYLCASSIDPQAWGDTQYFGPGTRLTVL.

This chain links TRBV11-3 with TRBJ2-1, with D perhaps TRBD1 (6 bases). This CDR3 is 15 amino acids long. Germline V gene sequence: CDR1 SGHNT, CDR2 YENEEA. With 1 base removed from V and 3 bases from J, the gap between germline ends came to 10 bases. Written as DNA, the CDR3 is TGTGCCAGCAGCTTAGGAGGGGGAATCTACAATGAGCAGTTCTTC. It specifies CASSLGGGIYNEQFF.

This chain joins TRBV30 and TRBJ1-5; 9 nucleotides align to TRBD1. V shed 1 base, J shed 5 bases, and the junction held 3 bases outside the gene matches. There are 14 residues in the CDR3. CDR1 GTSNPN and CDR2 SVGIG come from the germline V gene (reference sequence). DNA of the CDR3: TGTGCCTGGAGTGGGACAGGGGTGGATCAGCCCCAGCATTTT. Its protein is CAWSGTGVDQPQHF.

The genes are TRBV19 and TRBJ1-5; a possible D gene is TRBD1 (5 bases). Germline V gene data show CDR1 as LNHDA and CDR2 as SQIVND (reference sequence). The CDR3 is made up of 14 amino acids. V lost 7 bases and J lost 4, with 14 bases in between. CDR3 loop: CASNKGAPNQPQHF. CDR3 sequence (DNA): TGTGCCAGTAATAAAGGGGCCCCAAATCAGCCCCAGCATTTT.

The CDR3 region is CASSKQGGSTEAFF. As DNA, the CDR3 is TGTGCCAGTAGTAAACAGGGGGGAAGCACTGAAGCTTTCTTT. The rearrangement uses TRBV19 and TRBJ1-1; 8 nucleotides agree with TRBD1. This CDR3 is built from 14 residues. Germline CDR1 is LNHDA and CDR2 is SQIVND (reference sequence). Trimming cost V 4 bases and J 4 bases; bases outside gene matches: 5.

This rearrangement joins TRBV4-2 to TRBJ2-7, with 8 nucleotides matching TRBD2. Germline CDR1 and CDR2: LGHNA and YNFKEQ. J was trimmed by 2 bases and V by 0 bases; bases with no gene match: 6. This CDR3 is 16 amino acids long. For the CDR3, the DNA is TGTGCCAGCAGCCAAGATCCAACGGGAGGGGCCTACGAGCAGTACTTC. It codes for CASSQDPTGGAYEQYF.

V gene TRBV11-3 combines with J gene TRBJ2-7, with 11 bases matching TRBD1. The CDR3 consists of 15 residues. CDR1 is SGHNT, CDR2 YENEEA, per germline. After removal of 1 base from V and 5 bases from J, the junction contained 4 bases not matched to a gene. CDR3 sequence: CASSLGGTGGNEQYF. The CDR3 bases are TGTGCCAGCAGCTTAGGGGGGACAGGGGGGAACGAGCAGTACTTC.

J is TRBJ1-1 and V is TRBV6-5; D is perhaps TRBD1 (5 bases). The CDR3 is made up of 14 amino acids. The V end was cut by 1 base, the J end by 1 base, with 7 bases between. CDR1 and CDR2 (germline): MNHEY, SVGAGI. The CDR3 loop reads CASSYFQGNTEAFF. As DNA, the CDR3 is TGTGCCAGCAGTTACTTCCAGGGGAACACTGAAGCTTTCTTT.

The genes are TRBV12-5 and TRBJ1-1, with 9 bases identical to TRBD1. Germline V CDR1 and CDR2: LGHNT, FRNRAP. V dropped 4 bases and J dropped 7; count of bases not matched to a gene: 7. The CDR3 is 14 residues long. CDR3 sequence reads: CASGSDRGSNEAFF. The CDR3 nucleotides are TGTGCTAGTGGTTCGGACAGGGGAAGTAATGAAGCTTTCTTT. Full variable domain (remainder filled in from reference TRBV12-5 and TRBJ1-1): DARVTQTPRHKVTEMGQEVTMRCQPILGHNTVFWYRQTMMQGLELLAYFRNRAPLDDSGMPKDRFSAEMPDATLATLKIQPSEPRDSAVYFCASGSDRGSNEAFFGQGTRLTVV.

The J gene is TRBJ1-2, the V gene TRBV28; D is perhaps TRBD1 (5 bases). The CDR3 is 14 amino acids. CDR1 MDHEN and CDR2 SYDVKM come from the germline V gene. Trimming left V 7 bases short and J 3 bases short, with 15 bases between. The CDR3 here is CASTGGGVYYGYTF. The CDR3, as DNA: TGTGCCAGCACCGGTGGGGGGGTTTACTATGGCTACACCTTC.

The chain links TRBV27 to TRBJ2-6, with 12 bases matching TRBD1. This CDR3 spans 17 amino acids. V lost 6 bases to trimming and J lost 3 bases; unmatched junction nucleotides: 6. Germline V gives CDR1 MNHEY, CDR2 SMNVEV (reference sequence). CDR3 sequence (DNA): TGTGCCAGCAGCCGGGACAGGGGGCTAGGTGGGGCCAACGTCCTGACTTTC. Its translation is CASSRDRGLGGANVLTF.

The V and J genes are TRBV7-9 and TRBJ2-1, with TRBD2 matching 7 bases. The length of the CDR3 is 15 residues. Germline V gene lookup returns CDR1 SEHNR and CDR2 FQNEAQ (reference sequence). V shed 2 bases, J shed 9 bases, and the junction held 10 bases outside the gene matches. The CDR3 DNA follows: TGTGCCAGCAGCTTACCACCGCGGGGGTTCGCTGAGCAGTTCTTC. Its translation is CASSLPPRGFAEQFF.